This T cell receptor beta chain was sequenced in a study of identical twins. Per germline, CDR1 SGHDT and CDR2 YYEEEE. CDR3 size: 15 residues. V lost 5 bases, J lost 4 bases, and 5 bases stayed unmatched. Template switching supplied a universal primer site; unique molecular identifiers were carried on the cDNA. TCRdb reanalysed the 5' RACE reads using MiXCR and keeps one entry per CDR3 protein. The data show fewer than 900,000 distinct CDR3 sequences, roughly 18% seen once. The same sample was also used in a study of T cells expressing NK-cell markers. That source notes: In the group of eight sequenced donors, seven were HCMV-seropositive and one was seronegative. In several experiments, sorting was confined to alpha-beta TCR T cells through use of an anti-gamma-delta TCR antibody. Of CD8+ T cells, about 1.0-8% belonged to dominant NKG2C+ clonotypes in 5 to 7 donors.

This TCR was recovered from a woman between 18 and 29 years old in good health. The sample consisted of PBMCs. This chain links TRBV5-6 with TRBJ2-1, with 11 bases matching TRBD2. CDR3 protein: CASRGGTSGYNEQFF. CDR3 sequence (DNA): TGTGCCAGCAGGGGCGGGACTAGCGGTTACAATGAGCAGTTCTTC.